This is a list of T cell receptor beta chains from one sample in a study of T-cell memory formation after mild COVID-19. One entry per CDR3 protein, called by TCRdb with MiXCR from the 5' RACE reads. The sample consists of about 240,000 distinct CDR3 sequences, 8% to 10% of them appearing once. Sequenced sample: PBMCs or a T cell subset sorted from them (not recorded which). The origin of the receptors is a man aged 18 to 29 who had mild COVID-19 (a few samples of this study predate the infection). Cell type and time point are not known. Both conserved end residues are part of each CDR3. Fields, in order: J gene, D gene, clone size, CDR3 length, V gene, CDR3 protein, CDR3 DNA. The D gene is left open where the match is weak. Where a row states a size, it is once, few, many or the class of an expanded clone; other rows omit it.

>TRBJ1-4|-|-|15|TRBV6-5
CASSWGGARNEKLFF
TGTGCCAGCAGTTGGGGAGGGGCGCGGAATGAAAAACTGTTTTTT
>TRBJ2-4|TRBD1|-|16|TRBV12-3/TRBV12-4
CASSPQGAVSKNIQYF
TGTGCCAGCAGTCCTCAGGGGGCCGTCTCCAAAAACATTCAGTACTTC
>TRBJ2-7|-|many|15|TRBV5-1
CASSNGKRSSYEQYF
TGCGCCAGCAGCAACGGGAAGCGCAGCTCCTACGAGCAGTACTTC
>TRBJ2-2|TRBD2|few|18|TRBV7-2
CASILRTSGGPLGGELFF
TGTGCCAGCATCCTCAGGACTAGCGGGGGGCCCTTGGGCGGGGAGCTGTTTTTT
>TRBJ2-5|-|-|14|TRBV5-1
CASSGGRDQETQYF
TGCGCCAGCAGCGGCGGGCGGGACCAAGAGACCCAGTACTTC
>TRBJ2-3|TRBD1|-|18|TRBV6-5
CASSYSTGGFGKVDTQYF
TGTGCCAGCAGTTACTCAACAGGGGGGTTCGGGAAGGTAGATACGCAGTATTTT
>TRBJ2-5|-|few|14|TRBV15
CATSRPGVKETQYF
TGTGCCACCAGCAGACCGGGAGTTAAAGAGACCCAGTACTTC
>TRBJ2-5|-|-|14|TRBV29-1
CSVESPREVKTQYF
TGCAGCGTTGAGAGCCCCAGGGAGGTGAAGACCCAGTACTTC
>TRBJ1-1|TRBD1|-|15|TRBV12-3/TRBV12-4
CASSLQGGLDTEAFF
TGTGCCAGCAGTCTACAGGGGGGTCTAGACACTGAAGCTTTCTTT
>TRBJ2-7|-|many|15|TRBV6-5
CASSYSPTPSYEQYF
TGTGCCAGCAGTTACTCACCTACCCCTAGTTACGAGCAGTACTTC
>TRBJ2-6|-|-|16|TRBV3-1
CASSQVMTSGANVLTF
TGTGCCAGCAGCCAAGTAATGACTTCTGGGGCCAACGTCCTGACTTTC
>TRBJ2-3|TRBD1|few|14|TRBV9
CASSRDRLTDTQYF
TGTGCCAGCAGCAGGGACAGGCTCACAGATACGCAGTATTTT
>TRBJ1-1|-|few|15|TRBV12-5
CASTPPSGEVTEAFF
TGTGCTAGTACCCCCCCATCAGGGGAGGTCACTGAAGCTTTCTTT
>TRBJ2-5|-|-|14|TRBV28
CASSTYGELETQYF
TGTGCCAGCAGTACATACGGCGAGTTGGAGACCCAGTACTTC
>TRBJ2-2|TRBD2|few|16|TRBV18
CASSKLAGSNTGELFF
TGTGCCAGCTCAAAGCTAGCGGGGTCGAACACCGGGGAGCTGTTTTTT
>TRBJ2-5|TRBD2|few|16|TRBV20-1
CSASRGAGGPSETQYF
TGCAGTGCTAGTAGGGGAGCGGGGGGGCCTTCGGAGACCCAGTACTTC
>TRBJ1-2|-|-|14|TRBV7-2
CASSSPTAERGYTF
TGTGCCAGCAGCTCGCCCACCGCTGAGAGAGGCTACACCTTC
>TRBJ1-2|TRBD1|few|14|TRBV20-1
CSARDVGTGFGYTF
TGCAGTGCTAGAGATGTCGGGACAGGGTTTGGCTACACCTTC
>TRBJ1-1|TRBD1|-|16|TRBV6-5
CASSRRDRDLRTEAFF
TGTGCCAGCAGTCGCCGGGACAGGGACTTGCGCACTGAAGCTTTCTTT
>TRBJ2-3|-|few|14|TRBV9
CASSVTPSEGTQYF
TGTGCCAGCAGCGTCACCCCTAGTGAGGGTACGCAGTATTTT
>TRBJ1-1|-|-|13|TRBV30
CAWSVLGDTEAFF
TGTGCCTGGAGTGTTTTGGGGGACACTGAAGCTTTCTTT
>TRBJ2-7|-|few|16|TRBV5-4
CASSLDGGGRSYEQYF
TGTGCCAGCAGCTTGGATGGGGGCGGAAGGTCCTACGAGCAGTACTTC
>TRBJ1-1|-|-|14|TRBV28
CASSSGARGTEAFF
TGTGCCAGCAGTTCCGGGGCGCGTGGGACTGAAGCTTTCTTT
>TRBJ1-6|-|many|13|TRBV3-1
CASSPGQGTPLHF
TGTGCCAGCAGCCCGGGACAAGGAACGCCCCTCCACTTT
>TRBJ2-1|TRBD2|few|16|TRBV5-1
CASSPMTSGGRGEQFF
TGCGCCAGCAGCCCCATGACTAGCGGGGGGCGGGGTGAGCAGTTCTTC
>TRBJ1-2|-|few|13|TRBV5-4
CASSFQTGKVYTF
TGTGCCAGCAGCTTTCAGACAGGCAAGGTCTACACCTTC
>TRBJ2-3|TRBD2|many|16|TRBV5-1
CASSPSGGAGTDTQYF
TGCGCCAGCAGCCCTAGCGGGGGGGCCGGCACAGATACGCAGTATTTT
>TRBJ2-3|TRBD2|few|16|TRBV10-3
CAISQPAGGSTDTQYF
TGTGCCATCAGCCAACCAGCGGGGGGAAGCACAGATACGCAGTATTTT
>TRBJ1-2|TRBD1|-|14|TRBV6-5
CASRNTDRAHGYTF
TGTGCCAGCAGAAACACCGACAGGGCCCATGGCTACACCTTC
>TRBJ2-5|TRBD1|-|15|TRBV9
CASSVKGATQETQYF
TGTGCCAGCAGCGTGAAGGGGGCAACGCAAGAGACCCAGTACTTC
>TRBJ1-1|TRBD1|few|14|TRBV5-6
CASSFRTGVTEAFF
TGTGCCAGCAGCTTTAGAACAGGGGTCACTGAAGCTTTCTTT
>TRBJ1-2|-|-|13|TRBV12-3/TRBV12-4
CASREQGPYGYTF
TGTGCCAGCAGGGAACAGGGACCCTATGGCTACACCTTC
>TRBJ1-3|-|-|13|TRBV29-1
CSVQGRPGNTIYF
TGCAGCGTTCAGGGGAGACCTGGAAACACCATATATTTT
>TRBJ1-6|-|few|12|TRBV20-1
CSAGSPNSPLHF
TGCAGTGCTGGGAGTCCTAATTCACCCCTCCACTTT
>TRBJ2-4|TRBD1|few|13|TRBV5-4
CASSLGQGNIQYF
TGTGCCAGCAGCCTGGGACAGGGAAACATTCAGTACTTC
>TRBJ2-3|TRBD2|few|17|TRBV12-3/TRBV12-4
CASSSTWASGGGDTQYF
TGTGCCAGCAGCTCTACCTGGGCTAGCGGGGGGGGCGATACGCAGTATTTT
>TRBJ2-1|-|few|16|TRBV4-3
CASSQETPILLHEQFF
TGCGCCAGCAGCCAAGAGACACCAATTTTACTGCATGAGCAGTTCTTC
>TRBJ1-4|TRBD1|many|14|TRBV20-1
CSARDRVRGEKLFF
TGCAGTGCTCGTGACAGGGTTAGAGGGGAAAAACTGTTTTTT
>TRBJ2-7|-|few|13|TRBV29-1
CSVVVVSSYEQYF
TGCAGCGTTGTCGTGGTCAGTTCCTACGAGCAGTACTTC
>TRBJ1-5|-|-|13|TRBV23-1
CASSQSWTQPQHF
TGCGCCAGCAGTCAATCGTGGACTCAGCCCCAGCATTTT
>TRBJ2-1|-|few|15|TRBV20-1
CSARESRGGDNEQFF
TGCAGTGCTAGAGAGAGCAGGGGAGGTGACAATGAGCAGTTCTTC
>TRBJ1-2|-|-|16|TRBV3-1
CASSPQLGVSSYGYTF
TGTGCCAGCAGCCCGCAATTGGGGGTTTCAAGCTATGGCTACACCTTC
>TRBJ2-3|TRBD1|few|16|TRBV24-1
CATSEQGARDTDTQYF
TGTGCCACCAGTGAACAGGGGGCCCGTGACACAGATACGCAGTATTTT
>TRBJ1-2|-|-|15|TRBV4-1
CASSQDGGAYYGYTF
TGCGCCAGCAGCCAAGATGGAGGAGCCTACTATGGCTACACCTTC
>TRBJ2-7|TRBD1|few|14|TRBV6-5
CASSYFQGAYEQYF
TGTGCCAGCAGTTACTTCCAGGGGGCCTACGAGCAGTACTTC
>TRBJ1-4|-|once|15|TRBV6-6
CASSSRGTTNEKLFF
TGTGCCAGCAGTTCCCGGGGTACAACTAATGAAAAACTGTTTTTT
>TRBJ2-7|TRBD2|-|17|TRBV7-9
CASPPSAPGGSSYEQYF
TGTGCCAGCCCCCCCAGCGCCCCAGGCGGGAGCTCCTACGAGCAGTACTTC
>TRBJ1-2|-|-|15|TRBV7-9
CASSLAGTSVYGYTF
TGTGCCAGCAGCTTAGCCGGGACTTCCGTCTATGGCTACACCTTC
>TRBJ2-3|-|-|14|TRBV20-1
CSARGWQAADTQYF
TGCAGTGCTAGAGGATGGCAGGCGGCAGATACGCAGTATTTT
>TRBJ2-2|-|-|24|TRBV7-2
CASRDHSDAGILRLAPRGTGELFF
TGTGCCAGCAGGGACCATTCCGACGCCGGTATTCTAAGGCTAGCCCCTCGGGGCACCGGGGAGCTGTTTTTT
>TRBJ2-1|-|-|11|TRBV5-1
CVSSVGREQFF
TGCGTCAGCAGCGTTGGCCGGGAGCAGTTCTTC
>TRBJ2-7|TRBD1|-|13|TRBV19
CASSIQQGYEQYF
TGTGCCAGTAGTATCCAACAGGGGTACGAGCAGTACTTC
>TRBJ2-1|-|many|13|TRBV7-7
CASSLDGVDEQFF
TGTGCCAGCAGCTTAGACGGGGTGGATGAGCAGTTCTTC
>TRBJ1-1|-|many|13|TRBV7-3
CASSLHGNTEAFF
TGTGCCAGCAGCTTACACGGGAACACTGAAGCTTTCTTT
>TRBJ2-3|-|-|14|TRBV4-1
CASSQYQAEATQYF
TGCGCCAGCAGCCAATATCAAGCGGAGGCTACGCAGTATTTT
>TRBJ1-1|-|few|13|TRBV7-9
CASTNPLLREAFF
TGTGCCAGCACCAACCCCCTCCTTAGGGAAGCTTTCTTT
>TRBJ1-1|TRBD1|few|13|TRBV20-1
CSAGRQGGTEAFF
TGCAGTGCTGGAAGACAGGGCGGAACTGAAGCTTTCTTT
>TRBJ1-2|-|few|12|TRBV12-3/TRBV12-4
CASSLAGFGYTF
TGTGCCAGCAGTTTGGCAGGCTTCGGCTACACCTTC
>TRBJ2-4|TRBD1|many|16|TRBV28
CASSFSSQGARNIQYF
TGTGCCAGCAGTTTCTCCTCTCAGGGGGCAAGGAACATTCAGTACTTC
>TRBJ2-1|TRBD2|-|15|TRBV7-9
CASSLAGGPRYEQFF
TGTGCCAGCAGTCTAGCGGGGGGCCCCAGGTATGAGCAGTTCTTC